Here is one T cell receptor beta chain with its context. CDR1 and CDR2 from the germline V gene are SGHNT and YENEEA. CDR3 length: 13 amino acids. V was clipped by 4 bases and J by 6 bases, with 13 bases between them. Libraries were prepared by immunoSEQ multiplex PCR; TCRdb keeps only in-frame clonotypes and omits some of them. The table records 130,000 to 150,000 clones, roughly 84% of them present only once. The record originates from a study of blood T cell repertoires in COVID-19. Study background: COVID-19 samples from acute and convalescent phases originated in the United States, Italy and Spain. In each case, the material was cDNA or gDNA derived from T cells, B-cell-depleted T cells, or PBMCs.

This clonotype was sampled from a human donor with acute or convalescent COVID-19. The donor label of this sample is uncertain. Sequencing was done on a sample of peripheral blood. The chain links TRBV11-3 to TRBJ2-7; tentative D call: TRBD1 (6 bases). CDR3 coding DNA: TGTGCCAGCAGCTGGACAGCTGAGGGCGAGCAGTACTTC. Translating it yields CASSWTAEGEQYF.